A selection of T cell receptor beta chains follows, all from one sample in a study of blood T cell repertoires in COVID-19. Clones were read by immunoSEQ multiplex PCR, and TCRdb kept only the in-frame ones, dropping some. This sample has hundreds of thousands of clones; 85% to 90% occur once, and the top ten carry about 6%. The sequenced sample consisted of peripheral blood. Receptors originate from a woman between 45 and 65 years old with COVID-19, enrolled during active disease. CDR3s include the opening cysteine and the closing phenylalanine or tryptophan. The D gene is left open where the match is weak. A clone size is listed for some rows: how often the clone was seen (once, few, many), or a class if it is expanded.

j_gene	v_gene	abundance	d_gene	CDR3nt	CDR3aa
TRBJ2-1	TRBV19	few	NA	TGTGCCAGTAGTATACGAGTTAATCCAATCTCCTACAATGAGCAGTTCTTC	CASSIRVNPISYNEQFF
TRBJ2-2	TRBV27	NA	NA	TGTGCCAGCAGTTTACCCACGATCGGCGGGGAGCTGTTTTTT	CASSLPTIGGELFF
TRBJ2-1	TRBV29-1	NA	TRBD2	TGCAGCGTTGATACTAGCGGGGTCTCCTACAATGAGCAGTTCTTC	CSVDTSGVSYNEQFF
TRBJ2-4	TRBV7-3	NA	TRBD1	TGTGCCAGCAGCTACTCAGGGGGCGAAAACATTCAGTACTTC	CASSYSGGENIQYF
TRBJ1-1	TRBV7-2	few	TRBD1	TGTGCCAGCAGCTTCTATACAGGGGGTGAAGCTTTCTTT	CASSFYTGGEAFF
TRBJ2-5	TRBV9	NA	NA	TGTGCCAGCAGCATATACGGAGGGACGGAGACCCAGTACTTC	CASSIYGGTETQYF
TRBJ2-3	TRBV7-2	NA	TRBD2	TGTGCCAGCAGCTTAGTGAGCGGGAGAACAGATACGCAGTATTTT	CASSLVSGRTDTQYF
TRBJ2-1	TRBV12-3/TRBV12-4	NA	NA	TGTGCCAGCAGCGCTACTAGCACCCGGGGGCAGTTCTTC	CASSATSTRGQFF
TRBJ1-2	TRBV10-3	NA	TRBD1	TGTGCCATCAGGGGGACAGGGGAAGGCTACACCTTC	CAIRGTGEGYTF
TRBJ2-3	TRBV30	NA	TRBD2	TGTGCCTGGAGTGTAAGAGGACTAGCGGGAACCACAGATACGCAGTATTTT	CAWSVRGLAGTTDTQYF
TRBJ2-1	TRBV4-2	NA	TRBD2	TGTGCCAGCAGCCGCTCTAGCGGGAGTGCCTACAATGAGCAGTTCTTC	CASSRSSGSAYNEQFF
TRBJ1-2	TRBV11-2	NA	NA	TGTGCCAGCAGCTCGGACAGATATGGCTACACCTTC	CASSSDRYGYTF
TRBJ1-2	TRBV5-4	NA	TRBD1	TGTGCCAGCAGCCCCAACAGGGGTGGCTACACCTTC	CASSPNRGGYTF
TRBJ2-1	TRBV27	NA	NA	TGTGCCAGCAGTTTAGGGCGGCGGGGGCTCTACAATGAGCAGTTCTTC	CASSLGRRGLYNEQFF
TRBJ2-7	TRBV12-5	NA	TRBD1	TGTGCTAGTGGTTTGGGGGACAGTATCCCGCTCGAGCAGTACTTC	CASGLGDSIPLEQYF
TRBJ1-2	TRBV19	NA	TRBD1	TGTGCCAGTAGTATGGGCAGGGGGATGGATGGCTACACCTTC	CASSMGRGMDGYTF
TRBJ1-1	TRBV7-3	NA	NA	TGTGCCAGCAGCCGTCAGGGTAACACTGAAGCTTTCTTT	CASSRQGNTEAFF
TRBJ1-6	TRBV11-3	NA	TRBD1	TGTGCCAGCAGATACGGGGACAGGAGAGGTAGTTCACCCCTCCACTTT	CASRYGDRRGSSPLHF
TRBJ2-7	TRBV19	NA	TRBD1	TGTGCCAGTAGTAGTGGGGGGACAGGGCTATACGAGCAGTACTTC	CASSSGGTGLYEQYF
TRBJ2-5	TRBV6-5	NA	TRBD2	TGTGCCAGCGAATTACCGGGAGGGGAGGAGACCCAGTACTTC	CASELPGGEETQYF
TRBJ2-4	TRBV7-9	once	NA	TGTGCCAGCAGCGGACGGGGTGACATTCAGTACTTC	CASSGRGDIQYF
TRBJ2-7	TRBV11-2	NA	TRBD1	TGTGCCGGAAGGGACAGGGGCTCCTACGAGCAGTACTTC	CAGRDRGSYEQYF
TRBJ1-1	TRBV18	NA	TRBD1	TGTGCCAGCTCACACAGGGGTCCGAAAGACACTGAAGCTTTCTTT	CASSHRGPKDTEAFF
TRBJ1-4	TRBV5-6	NA	NA	TGTGCCAGCAGCGCAAATGTCCGGGACAACGTCGTGGAACTGTTTTTT	CASSANVRDNVVELFF
TRBJ2-2	TRBV4-3	NA	NA	TGCGCCAGCAGCCCGTATCTTACCGGGGAGCTGTTTTTT	CASSPYLTGELFF
TRBJ1-2	TRBV6-2/TRBV6-3	NA	TRBD1	TGTGCCAGCAGCGATCCGACAGGGTCTAACTATGGCTACACCTTC	CASSDPTGSNYGYTF
TRBJ2-2	TRBV7-2	NA	TRBD1	TGTGCCAGCAGCCATGGGACAGGCGGGGAGCTGTTTTTT	CASSHGTGGELFF
TRBJ1-1	TRBV18	NA	NA	TGTGCCAGCTCACCAGTAACAGATCTGAACACTGAAGCTTTCTTT	CASSPVTDLNTEAFF
TRBJ1-3	TRBV10-3	NA	NA	TGTGCCATCAGAGAGGACAGATCTGGAAACACCATATATTTT	CAIREDRSGNTIYF
TRBJ2-1	TRBV10-3	once	TRBD1	TGTGCCATCAGTGAGTTAGGGACAGGGGTTCACAATGAGCAGTTCTTC	CAISELGTGVHNEQFF
TRBJ2-2	TRBV5-1	NA	NA	TGCGCCAGCAGCTTTGCTCAAGAGATTTGGGAGCTGTTTTTT	CASSFAQEIWELFF
TRBJ2-1	TRBV6-4	NA	TRBD2	TGTGCCACCACTAGCGGGAGCGGTGATGAGCAGTTCTTC	CATTSGSGDEQFF
TRBJ1-2	TRBV7-2	NA	NA	TGTGCCAGCAGCTTGTCCGTATATGGCTACACCTTC	CASSLSVYGYTF
TRBJ2-2	TRBV7-6	NA	NA	TGTGCCAGCAGCTTAAAAACGTTAGACACCGGGGAGCTGTTTTTT	CASSLKTLDTGELFF
TRBJ2-2	TRBV27	NA	NA	TGTGCCAGCAGTTGGGCCGCGAACACCGGGGAGCTGTTTTTT	CASSWAANTGELFF
TRBJ2-7	TRBV27	few	TRBD2	TGTGCCAGCAGTTTATCCACGGGAGGGGGATACGAGCAGTACTTC	CASSLSTGGGYEQYF
TRBJ2-3	TRBV10-2	NA	TRBD2	TGCGCCAGCAGGGGGGTAAGACTAGCGGGATTGACGCAGTATTTT	CASRGVRLAGLTQYF
TRBJ2-2	TRBV27	once	NA	TGTGCCAGCAGGGGGGCGAGGGTAGGGACCGGGGAGCTGTTTTTT	CASRGARVGTGELFF
TRBJ2-1	TRBV9	NA	TRBD2	TGTGCCAGCAGCCTAAGCTCGGGACTAGCGGGCCTCTTCGAGCAGTTCTTC	CASSLSSGLAGLFEQFF
TRBJ1-1	TRBV7-2	once	NA	TGTGCCAGCAGCGCAGCGGGGGGTATGAACACTGAAGCTTTCTTT	CASSAAGGMNTEAFF
TRBJ2-2	TRBV19	NA	TRBD2	TGTGCCAGTAGTACCGGGACTAGCGGCACCGGGGAGCTGTTTTTT	CASSTGTSGTGELFF
TRBJ2-7	TRBV24-1	NA	TRBD1	TGTGCCACCAGTGATCCCGGGACAGGGGGGAACGAGCAGTACTTC	CATSDPGTGGNEQYF